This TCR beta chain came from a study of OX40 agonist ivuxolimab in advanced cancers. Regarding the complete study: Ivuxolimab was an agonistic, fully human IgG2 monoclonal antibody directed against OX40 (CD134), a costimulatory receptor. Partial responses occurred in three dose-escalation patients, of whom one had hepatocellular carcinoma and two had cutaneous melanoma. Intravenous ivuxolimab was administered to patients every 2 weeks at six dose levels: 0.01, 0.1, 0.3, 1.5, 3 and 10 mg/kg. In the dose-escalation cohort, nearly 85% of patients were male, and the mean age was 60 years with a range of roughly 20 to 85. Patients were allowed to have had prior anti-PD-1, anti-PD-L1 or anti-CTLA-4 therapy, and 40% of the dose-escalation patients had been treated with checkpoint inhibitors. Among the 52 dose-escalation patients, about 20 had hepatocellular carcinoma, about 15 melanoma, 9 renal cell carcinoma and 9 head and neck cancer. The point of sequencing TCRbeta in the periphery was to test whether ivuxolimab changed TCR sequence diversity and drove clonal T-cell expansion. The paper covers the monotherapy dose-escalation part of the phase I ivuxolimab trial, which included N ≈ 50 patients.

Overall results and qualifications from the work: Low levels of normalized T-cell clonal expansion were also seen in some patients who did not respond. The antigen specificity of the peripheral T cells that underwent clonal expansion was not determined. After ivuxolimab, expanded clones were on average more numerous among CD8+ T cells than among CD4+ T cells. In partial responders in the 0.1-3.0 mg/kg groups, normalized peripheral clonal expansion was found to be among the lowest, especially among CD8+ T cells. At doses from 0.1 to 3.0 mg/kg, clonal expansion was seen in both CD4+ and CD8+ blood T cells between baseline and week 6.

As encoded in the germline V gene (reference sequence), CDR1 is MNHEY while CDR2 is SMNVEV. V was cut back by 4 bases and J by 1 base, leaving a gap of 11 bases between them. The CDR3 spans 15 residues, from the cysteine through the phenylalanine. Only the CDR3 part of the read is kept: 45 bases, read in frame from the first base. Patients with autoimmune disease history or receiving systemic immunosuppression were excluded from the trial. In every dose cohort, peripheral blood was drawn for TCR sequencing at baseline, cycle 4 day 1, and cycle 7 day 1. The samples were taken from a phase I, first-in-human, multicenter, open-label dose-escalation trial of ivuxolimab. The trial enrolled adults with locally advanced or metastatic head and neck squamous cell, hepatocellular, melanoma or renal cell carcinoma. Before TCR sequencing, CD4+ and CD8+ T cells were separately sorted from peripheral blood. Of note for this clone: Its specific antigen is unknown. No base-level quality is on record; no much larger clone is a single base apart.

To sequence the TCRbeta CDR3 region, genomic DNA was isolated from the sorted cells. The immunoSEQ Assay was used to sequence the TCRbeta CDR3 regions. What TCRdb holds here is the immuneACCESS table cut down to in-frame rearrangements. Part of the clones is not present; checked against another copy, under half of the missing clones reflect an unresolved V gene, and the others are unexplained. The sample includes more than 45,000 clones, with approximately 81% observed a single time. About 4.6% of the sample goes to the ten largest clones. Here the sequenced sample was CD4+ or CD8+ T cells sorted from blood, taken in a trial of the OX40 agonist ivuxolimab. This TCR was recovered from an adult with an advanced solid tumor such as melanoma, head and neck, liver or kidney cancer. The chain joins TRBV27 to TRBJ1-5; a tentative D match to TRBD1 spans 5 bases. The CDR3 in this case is CASSSQGRSNQPQHF. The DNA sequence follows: TGTGCCAGCAGTTCGCAGGGTCGGAGCAATCAGCCCCAGCATTTT.